Shown below are 19 T cell receptor beta chains from a single sample sequenced in a study of the immune and genomic landscape of osteosarcoma. Data came from immunoSEQ multiplex PCR; TCRdb stores just in-frame clones and leaves some out. The table includes several hundred clones, almost 80% detected once. Sample: metastatic tumor tissue from the lung. These receptors were taken from a young man with osteosarcoma.

The rearrangement links TRBV27 to TRBJ1-6; D unclear. V was shortened by 4 bases and J by 0 bases, with 13 bases between the two germline ends. The CDR3 spans 17 residues. The germline V gene has CDR1 MNHEY and CDR2 SMNVEV (reference sequence). CDR3 residues: CASSSSPDVSYNSPLHF. The CDR3 DNA reads as TGTGCCAGCAGTTCCTCCCCGGACGTCTCCTATAATTCACCCCTCCACTTT.

The gene calls are TRBV21-1 and TRBJ2-7; TRBD2 is taken as the D call from the table, unchecked against the DNA. TRBV21-1 is a pseudogene locus. The CDR3 has 16 amino acids. The DNA of the CDR3 is TGTGCCAGCAGCAGGGGAGTCAGGACGAGCTCCTACGAGCAGTACGTC. Protein sequence: CASSRGVRTSSYEQYV.

This sequence joins TRBV7-8 and TRBJ1-5; a weak D match, TRBD1 (5 bases). The germline V gene has CDR1 SGHVS and CDR2 FQNEAQ. This CDR3 spans 16 amino acids. Trimming removed 3 bases at V and 5 bases at J, with 17 bases between. CDR3 amino acids: CASSFNPGTLDQPQHF. CDR3 DNA: TGTGCCAGCAGCTTCAACCCCGGGACTTTAGATCAGCCCCAGCATTTT.

This rearrangement joins TRBV4-1 to TRBJ2-3, with 7 bases lining up with TRBD1. The CDR3 totals 15 residues. J lost 4 bases, V lost 3 bases, and 7 bases had no gene match. The germline CDR1 and CDR2 sequences are MGHRA and YSYEKL. This CDR3 is CASSHDRERSDTQYF. The CDR3 DNA follows: TGCGCCAGCAGCCATGACAGGGAAAGGTCAGATACGCAGTATTTT.

V gene TRBV7-2 combines with J gene TRBJ2-2; the D gene could be TRBD1 or TRBD2 (5 bases each). The CDR3 totals 13 residues. V was pared by 8 bases and J by 6 bases, with 13 bases between. CDR1 and CDR2 from the germline V gene are SGHTA and FQGNSA. CDR3 region: CASGRTGPGELFF. The CDR3 coding sequence is TGTGCCAGCGGACGGACGGGGCCCGGGGAGCTGTTTTTT.

This chain uses TRBV28 with TRBJ1-5; a weak D match, TRBD1 (6 bases). The CDR3 has 14 amino acids. Germline CDR1 MDHEN, CDR2 SYDVKM. Trimming pared 3 bases from V and 10 bases from J, leaving 16 bases between. The DNA for the CDR3 is TGTGCCAGCAGTTTTTTTTCAGAGGGGGGCCCCCAGCATTTT. Amino acid sequence: CASSFFSEGGPQHF.

J is TRBJ2-7 and V is TRBV21-1; TRBD2, the D gene given by the table, was not confirmed from the DNA. TRBV21-1 represents a pseudogene. The CDR3 has 12 residues. In DNA, the CDR3 is TGTGCCAGCAGCGCCGACTCCTACGAGCAGTACGTC. Amino acid sequence: CASSADSYEQYV.

DNA of the CDR3: TGCGCCAGCAGCCAAGTCGGGACAGGGGTATCCGGGGAGCTGTTTTTT. Its translation: CASSQVGTGVSGELFF. The rearrangement joins TRBV4-1 to TRBJ2-2; TRBD1 matches 10 bases. Trimming cost V 1 base and J 6 bases; bases outside gene matches: 5. CDR1 MGHRA and CDR2 YSYEKL come from the germline V gene. The CDR3 totals 16 residues.

CDR3 amino acids: CASGQGLGLNTEAFF. DNA of the CDR3: TGTGCCAGCGGGCAAGGTCTGGGCCTGAACACTGAAGCTTTCTTT. The rearrangement links TRBV9 to TRBJ1-1; D not certain. Deletions cut 7 bases from V and 0 bases from J, with 16 bases between. The CDR3 spans 15 residues. The germline V gene encodes CDR1 SGDLS and CDR2 YYNGEE. Full variable domain (missing parts from reference TRBV9 and TRBJ1-1): DSGVTQTPKHLITATGQRVTLRCSPRSGDLSVYWYQQSLDQGLQFLIQYYNGEERAKGNILERFSAQQFPDLHSELNLSSLELGDSALYFCASGQGLGLNTEAFFGQGTRLTVV.

The chain carries TRBV30 and TRBJ2-1; 9 bases align to TRBD1. Germline V lookup: CDR1 GTSNPN, CDR2 SVGIG (reference sequence). V shed 3 bases, J shed 4 bases, and the junction held 1 base outside the gene matches. This CDR3 contains 13 residues. The chain's CDR3 is CAWRDRGYNEQFF. The CDR3 region has the DNA TGTGCCTGGAGAGACAGGGGGTACAATGAGCAGTTCTTC.

V and J are TRBV2 and TRBJ2-1; possibly TRBD1 or TRBD2 for D (5 bases each). V lost 6 bases to trimming and J lost 6 bases, with 15 bases between them. The CDR3 has 14 amino acids. The germline CDR1 and CDR2 sequences are SNHLY and FYNNEI. CDR3 sequence: CASRGLGELNEQFF. DNA of the CDR3: TGTGCCAGCAGGGGGTTGGGGGAGCTCAATGAGCAGTTCTTC.

This chain uses TRBV14 with TRBJ1-1; possibly TRBD1 for D (6 bases). V was trimmed by 4 bases and J by 0 bases, leaving 9 bases between them. Per germline, CDR1 SGHDN and CDR2 FVKESK. The CDR3 is made up of 14 amino acids. The CDR3 spells CASSLDSMNTEAFF. The CDR3 coding sequence is TGTGCCAGCAGCCTGGACAGTATGAACACTGAAGCTTTCTTT. Full variable domain (missing parts from reference TRBV14 and TRBJ1-1): EAGVTQFPSHSVIEKGQTVTLRCDPISGHDNLYWYRRVMGKEIKFLLHFVKESKQDESGMPNNRFLAERTGGTYSTLKVQPAELEDSGVYFCASSLDSMNTEAFFGQGTRLTVV.

This clone has just one count. This chain connects TRBV9 to TRBJ2-2; D is perhaps TRBD2 (5 bases). The CDR3 has 19 amino acids. CDR1 is SGDLS and CDR2 is YYNGEE in the germline V gene. The ends were cut back, 1 base at V and 8 bases at J, with 27 bases in the middle. The CDR3: CASSVNGGGERRHPGELFF. The CDR3 bases are TGTGCCAGCAGCGTAAATGGAGGTGGGGAGCGGAGGCACCCGGGGGAGCTGTTTTTT.

CDR3 nucleotide sequence: TGTGCCAGCAGCCTCGGGACTAGCCCCTCCGAGCAGTACTTC. Protein sequence: CASSLGTSPSEQYF. The genes are TRBV7-9 and TRBJ2-7; 9 bases fit TRBD2. The germline gives CDR1 SEHNR, CDR2 FQNEAQ (reference sequence). The CDR3 spans 14 residues. V shed 5 bases and J 6 bases; nucleotides not matched to a gene: 8.

The chain links TRBV6-1 to TRBJ2-7; the D is unclear. In germline, CDR1 is MNHNS, CDR2 SASEGT. The CDR3 has 14 residues. The ends were cut back, 1 base at V and 0 bases at J, with 7 bases in the middle. The DNA for the CDR3 is TGTGCCAGCAGTGAAGTGCGGCGCTCCTACGAGCAGTACGTC. This gives the protein CASSEVRRSYEQYV.

V and J are TRBV19 and TRBJ2-1, with TRBD1 identical over 7 bases. Germline CDR1 is LNHDA and CDR2 is SQIVND (reference sequence). V was pared by 3 bases and J by 2 bases, with 4 bases of the junction left unmatched. The CDR3 runs to 15 residues. CDR3 in amino acids: CASSILRGPYNEQFF. The CDR3 DNA is TGTGCCAGTAGTATTTTGAGGGGGCCCTACAATGAGCAGTTCTTC. The variable domain in full, with the rest retrieved from reference TRBV19 and TRBJ2-1, is DGGITQSPKYLFRKEGQNVTLSCEQNLNHDAMYWYRQDPGQGLRLIYYSQIVNDFQKGDIAEGYSVSREKKESFPLTVTSAQKNPTAFYLCASSILRGPYNEQFFGPGTRLTVL.

The rearrangement uses TRBV4-2 and TRBJ2-1; a possible D gene is TRBD2 (5 bases). V was pared by 4 bases and J by 6 bases, with 10 bases between. Germline V gene sequence: CDR1 LGHNA, CDR2 YNFKEQ. The CDR3 runs 13 residues. The CDR3 nucleotides are TGTGCCAGCAGCCTAGGAGGACCCAATGAGCAGTTCTTC. This sequence encodes CASSLGGPNEQFF.

This clone was detected only a few times. This rearrangement joins TRBV28 to TRBJ1-2; no firm D call. This CDR3 has 14 residues. The V end lost 8 bases, the J end lost 0 bases, and 13 bases lay between the germline ends. Germline V gene sequence: CDR1 MDHEN, CDR2 SYDVKM. CDR3 residues: CASLTATSNYGYTF. CDR3 nucleotides: TGTGCCAGCTTGACGGCCACTTCTAACTATGGCTACACCTTC.

The chain joins TRBV7-6 to TRBJ2-1; 9 bases line up with TRBD2. The germline gives CDR1 SGHVS, CDR2 FNYEAQ. CDR3 length: 16 residues. The trim removed 0 bases at V and 7 bases at J, leaving 7 bases unmatched. The CDR3 is CASSLASSGARNEQFF. In DNA form, the CDR3 reads TGTGCCAGCAGCTTAGCATCTAGCGGGGCCCGGAATGAGCAGTTCTTC.